These 10 T cell receptor beta chains were all obtained from the same sample, sequenced in a study of cytomegalovirus exposure and HLA in healthy donors. It was with 60 Vbeta and 13 Jbeta primers that the PCR ran. Using immunoSEQ multiplex PCR, the repertoire was profiled, and TCRdb retains in-frame clones only, with some absent. The ten most abundant clones cover more than 0.95% of a sample with roughly 200,000 clones. The specimen was PBMCs. The receptors stem from a girl aged 2 to 10 in good health and CMV-seropositive.

DNA for the CDR3: TGTGCCAGCAGTGAAATTCTAGGTGTCTCAACTGCCTACGAGCAGTACTTC. Translating gives CASSEILGVSTAYEQYF. The chain is built from TRBV2 and TRBJ2-7; no firm D call. The CDR3 loop spans 17 amino acids. The germline V gene has CDR1 SNHLY and CDR2 FYNNEI. The V end was cut by 2 bases, the J end by 2 bases, with 19 bases between.

The J gene is TRBJ2-2, the V gene TRBV10-3, with unresolved D. CDR3 length: 12 amino acids. CDR1 is ENHRY, CDR2 SYGVKD, per germline. Trimming shortened V by 4 bases and J by 7 bases, and 7 bases separated the two germline ends. The CDR3 bases are TGTGCCATCAGTGTTGGCGGCGGGGAGCTGTTTTTT. Translating gives CAISVGGGELFF.

This chain connects TRBV6-1 to TRBJ1-2, with D unresolved. V was cut by 2 bases and J by 3 bases, with 10 bases left in between. The CDR3 totals 14 residues. Germline values: CDR1 MNHNS, CDR2 SASEGT. The CDR3 is CASSETPTHYGYTF. DNA for the CDR3: TGTGCCAGCAGTGAAACCCCTACCCACTATGGCTACACCTTC.

This chain connects TRBV19 to TRBJ2-3, with 13 bases aligning to TRBD2. Germline V lookup: CDR1 LNHDA, CDR2 SQIVND (reference sequence). CDR3 length equals 16 residues. Trimming cost V 7 bases and J 1 base; bases outside gene matches: 5. The CDR3 DNA sequence: TGTGCCAGTACCCGGACTAGCGGGAGTGGCACAGATACGCAGTATTTT. Translated, it gives CASTRTSGSGTDTQYF.

The chain carries TRBV18 and TRBJ2-5, with 7 bases aligning to TRBD2. This CDR3 is 16 amino acids long. The V gene's germline CDR1 is KGHSH and CDR2 LQKENI. The ends lost 2 bases at V and 0 bases at J; junction bases unmatched: 6. The CDR3 nucleotides read TGTGCCAGCTCACCATGGGGGGGAAAGGACCAAGAGACCCAGTACTTC. As protein: CASSPWGGKDQETQYF.

J is TRBJ2-1 and V is TRBV9; TRBD2 might be the D (6 bases). The CDR3 covers 16 residues. V dropped 3 bases and J dropped 0 bases, with 13 bases sitting between them. CDR1 and CDR2 from the germline V gene are SGDLS and YYNGEE. CDR3 region: CASSAPLAGSYNEQFF. The CDR3 bases are TGTGCCAGCAGCGCACCACTAGCCGGCTCCTACAATGAGCAGTTCTTC.

This chain uses TRBV27 with TRBJ1-1; D not resolved. Germline V gene data show CDR1 as MNHEY and CDR2 as SMNVEV (reference sequence). V lost 4 bases to trimming and J lost 0 bases, with 6 bases between them. The CDR3 length is 13 residues. The CDR3 here is CASSSILNTEAFF. DNA of the CDR3: TGTGCCAGCAGTTCTATCTTGAACACTGAAGCTTTCTTT.

This chain uses TRBV7-6 with TRBJ2-7; 10 bases are a match to TRBD1. The CDR3 is made up of 15 amino acids. Germline CDR1 SGHVS, CDR2 FNYEAQ. The V gene end was trimmed by 5 bases and the J gene end by 4 bases; junction bases not matched to a gene: 8. CDR3 amino acids: CASSPDGTGVYEQYF. The CDR3 DNA follows: TGTGCCAGCAGCCCCGACGGGACAGGGGTTTACGAGCAGTACTTC.

This chain links TRBV7-3 with TRBJ2-3; D possibly corresponds to TRBD1 (6 bases). Trimming stripped 3 bases from V and 3 bases from J, with 10 bases between. CDR1 SGHTA and CDR2 FQGTGA come from the germline V gene. The CDR3 has 14 residues. CDR3: CASSFRGGTDTQYF. The CDR3 DNA reads TGTGCCAGCAGCTTCCGAGGGGGTACAGATACGCAGTATTTT.

The V and J genes are TRBV6-4 and TRBJ1-5; D gene uncertain. CDR3 length equals 13 residues. Trimming took off 5 bases at V and 5 bases at J, with 10 bases between the two ends. Germline CDR1 reads MRHNA; CDR2 reads SNTAGT. This CDR3 is CASSQEADQPQHF. CDR3 nucleotide sequence: TGTGCCAGCAGTCAGGAGGCTGATCAGCCCCAGCATTTT.